The 25 T cell receptor beta chains listed next were all sequenced from one sample in a study of T-cell reconstitution after alpha-beta-depleted transplantation in children. Unique molecular identifiers were incorporated when the TCRbeta library was constructed. From the PCR reads, TCRdb called clonotypes with MiXCR, one entry per CDR3 protein. The sample holds some 840,000 distinct CDR3 sequences, 16% seen once. The sequences come from PBMCs, mostly from graft donor cells, collected 360 days after TCRalphabeta/CD19-depleted stem cell transplant. Source of these receptors: a male patient under 18 who had a stem cell transplant for acute lymphoblastic leukemia, so the T cells may come from the graft donor.

This clonotype showed up many times. The V gene is TRBV18, the J gene TRBJ2-7; D ambiguous. Germline CDR1 KGHSH, CDR2 LQKENI. The V end was cut by 2 bases, the J end by 6 bases, with 11 bases between. The CDR3 contains 13 residues. CDR3 nucleotides: TGTGCCAGCTCACCAGTAGGGATAGGCGAGCAGTACTTC. Its translation: CASSPVGIGEQYF.

This chain connects TRBV19 to TRBJ1-5; D remains ambiguous. Germline V gene data show CDR1 as LNHDA and CDR2 as SQIVND (reference sequence). V was shortened by 7 bases and J by 1 base, with 11 bases between the two germline ends. This CDR3 comprises 14 residues. The CDR3 DNA follows: TGTGCCAGTAACATACTCGACAGCAATCAGCCCCAGCATTTT. It yields the protein CASNILDSNQPQHF.

This rearrangement joins TRBV20-1 to TRBJ2-5, with 9 nucleotides matching TRBD2. Germline CDR1 DFQATT, CDR2 SNEGSKA (reference sequence). The CDR3 has 16 amino acids. The V segment lost 0 bases and the J segment 2 bases; nucleotides outside the gene matches: 7. The CDR3 DNA reads TGCAGTGCTAGAGATCCCCGCCTAGCGGGACAAGAGACCCAGTACTTC. Translated, it gives CSARDPRLAGQETQYF.

This clonotype was counted only a few times. This chain connects TRBV6-5 to TRBJ2-2; D is undetermined. V was clipped by 2 bases and J by 4 bases, with 5 bases between them. This CDR3 comprises 13 residues. Germline V gene lookup returns CDR1 MNHEY and CDR2 SVGAGI. The CDR3 sequence: CASSYRSTGELFF. CDR3 nucleotide sequence: TGTGCCAGCAGTTACCGTAGCACCGGGGAGCTGTTTTTT.

This rearrangement joins TRBV12-3 or TRBV12-4 to TRBJ1-2, with 8 bases that match TRBD1. The CDR3 totals 15 residues. V shed 9 bases and J 3 bases; nucleotides not matched to a gene: 12. The CDR3 region has the DNA TGTGCCAGTACTTTCACAGGGGGGTTTTACTATGGCTACACCTTC. As protein: CASTFTGGFYYGYTF.

This chain joins TRBV7-6 and TRBJ2-1, with TRBD2 matching 7 bases. The CDR3 is 17 amino acids. V trimming: 1 base; J trimming: 9 bases; junction bases outside the gene matches: 15. CDR1 and CDR2 from the germline V gene are SGHVS and FNYEAQ. The CDR3 is CASSLGVRLAGLGEQFF. CDR3 nucleotide sequence: TGTGCCAGCAGCTTAGGAGTGAGACTAGCAGGGCTCGGTGAGCAGTTCTTC.

The V gene is TRBV3-1, the J gene TRBJ2-3; TRBD2 aligns across 7 bases. CDR3 length: 15 amino acids. The J segment lost 4 bases and the V segment lost 4 bases, leaving 8 bases of the junction unmatched. The germline V gene encodes CDR1 LGHDT and CDR2 YNNKEL (reference sequence). CDR3 bases: TGTGCCAGCAGCCTGGGACTAATCAACGCAGATACGCAGTATTTT. Its translation is CASSLGLINADTQYF.

This clonotype was counted a few times. This chain joins TRBV28 and TRBJ2-5; 12 positions match TRBD2. Per germline, CDR1 MDHEN and CDR2 SYDVKM. CDR3 length: 15 amino acids. The ends lost 6 bases at V and 5 bases at J; junction bases unmatched: 7. The CDR3 nucleotides are TGTGCCAGCAGCCTCACTAGCGGGGGGCGGGAGACCCAGTACTTC. It translates to CASSLTSGGRETQYF.

This clonotype was seen a handful of times. The J gene is TRBJ2-1, the V gene TRBV11-2; 11 bases match TRBD2. The V gene's germline CDR1 is SGHAT and CDR2 FQNNGV. The CDR3 covers 17 residues. The V and J ends lost 1 base and 4 bases, in that order; junction bases with no gene match: 6. CDR3 sequence reads: CASSLGGLAALYNEQFF. The CDR3, as DNA: TGTGCCAGCAGCTTAGGGGGACTAGCGGCCCTTTACAATGAGCAGTTCTTC.

The chain links TRBV20-1 to TRBJ2-3; no definite D call. This CDR3 region has 11 residues. Looked up from germline, CDR1 is DFQATT and CDR2 is SNEGSKA (reference sequence). Trimming removed 6 bases from V and 3 bases from J, with 7 bases in between. CDR3 DNA sequence: TGCAGTGCCAAGTCTACAGATACGCAGTATTTT. It codes for CSAKSTDTQYF.

A few counts support this clonotype. The V gene is TRBV29-1, the J gene TRBJ2-1, with D possibly being TRBD1 or TRBD2 (5 bases each). Germline values: CDR1 SQVTM, CDR2 ANQGSEA. This CDR3 contains 18 residues. Trimming stripped 0 bases from V and 5 bases from J, with 23 bases between. CDR3 coding DNA: TGCAGCGTTGAAGATCTAGACCCTAGGGTCGGGGCACACAATGAGCAGTTCTTC. It encodes CSVEDLDPRVGAHNEQFF.

The rearrangement joins TRBV27 to TRBJ2-1; 10 nucleotides align to TRBD1. The junction had 4 bases not matched to a gene; V was cut back by 3 bases and J by 5 bases. CDR3 length: 15 residues. From germline, CDR1 is MNHEY and CDR2 SMNVEV (reference sequence). CDR3: CASSFGQGVNNEQFF. CDR3 coding DNA: TGTGCCAGCAGTTTTGGACAGGGGGTAAACAATGAGCAGTTCTTC.

This clonotype was seen only a few times. J is TRBJ1-5 and V is TRBV12-3 or TRBV12-4, with D tentatively TRBD1 (5 bases). The V end was cut by 3 bases, the J end by 7 bases, with 10 bases between. This CDR3 spans 13 amino acids. Here the CDR3 reads CASSFGGEQPQHF. The CDR3 nucleotides read TGTGCCAGCAGTTTCGGGGGGGAACAGCCCCAGCATTTT.

The chain links TRBV20-1 to TRBJ1-1, with 9 bases matching TRBD1. CDR3 size: 17 residues. J gave up 0 bases and V 1 base, and 9 bases lay outside the gene matches. CDR1 is DFQATT and CDR2 is SNEGSKA in the germline V gene (reference sequence). CDR3 loop: CSARVPPGQGMNTEAFF. The CDR3, as DNA: TGCAGTGCTAGAGTACCGCCGGGACAGGGCATGAACACTGAAGCTTTCTTT.

The genes are TRBV6-5 and TRBJ1-2; 7 nucleotides match TRBD1. The CDR3 runs to 16 residues. Losses at the gene ends were 2 bases for V and 1 base for J; bases not matched to a gene: 7. CDR1 is MNHEY and CDR2 is SVGAGI in the germline V gene. The CDR3 DNA sequence: TGTGCCAGCAGTTACCGGGGGACAGATCTTAACTATGGCTACACCTTC. It codes for CASSYRGTDLNYGYTF.

This clonotype came up a few times. The V call is TRBV6-1, the J call TRBJ2-7; tentatively, D is TRBD1 (6 bases). V was shortened by 10 bases and J by 3 bases, with 25 bases between the two germline ends. The CDR3 is 16 residues long. Germline CDR1 is MNHNS and CDR2 is SASEGT. CDR3 DNA: TGTGCCACTTCCTTCACCGGGACATCCCTATTCTACGAGCAGTACTTC. Amino acid sequence: CATSFTGTSLFYEQYF.

This clonotype was detected a few times. The V and J genes are TRBV12-3 or TRBV12-4 and TRBJ1-3, with D unclear. The CDR3 has 17 residues. V dropped 2 bases and J dropped 1 base, with 15 bases sitting between them. The CDR3 DNA reads TGTGCCAGCAGTTTAAAAGGAGTTCCCCGTTCTGGAAACACCATATATTTT. Translation: CASSLKGVPRSGNTIYF.

This clonotype was seen at least ten times. The chain uses TRBV18 and TRBJ1-2, with a tentative D call TRBD1 (5 bases). CDR1 is KGHSH and CDR2 is LQKENI in the germline V gene. V dropped 6 bases and J dropped 3 bases, with 11 bases sitting between them. The CDR3 runs to 13 residues. CDR3 DNA sequence: TGTGCCAGCTCCCGGGGGGGAGACTATGGCTACACCTTC. Residues: CASSRGGDYGYTF.

The chain couples TRBV20-1 to TRBJ1-1; D is unclear. V shed 4 bases and J shed 7 bases, with 16 bases lying between them. The germline V gene has CDR1 DFQATT and CDR2 SNEGSKA (reference sequence). The CDR3 is 13 amino acids. The CDR3 loop reads CSATTVNFSEAFF. For the CDR3, the DNA is TGCAGTGCTACCACCGTGAATTTTAGTGAAGCTTTCTTT.

This clonotype was counted ten times or more. The chain employs TRBV5-1 and TRBJ2-1; 13 bases are shared with TRBD2. Germline lookup yields CDR1 SGHRS and CDR2 YFSETQ. This CDR3 region has 16 residues. J gave up 2 bases and V 4 bases, and 3 bases lay outside the gene matches. The CDR3 region has the DNA TGCGCCAGCAGCATTGGGACTAGCGGGACCTACAATGAGCAGTTCTTC. Protein sequence: CASSIGTSGTYNEQFF.

In this sample, this clonotype turned up once. The chain combines TRBV5-1 with TRBJ2-5, with 11 positions matching TRBD2. Germline lookup yields CDR1 SGHRS and CDR2 YFSETQ. The CDR3 consists of 15 residues. The V gene end was trimmed by 4 bases and the J gene end by 4 bases; junction bases not matched to a gene: 6. The CDR3 sequence is CASSVPGLAGETQYF. In DNA form, the CDR3 reads TGCGCCAGCAGCGTTCCTGGACTAGCGGGAGAGACCCAGTACTTC.

The chain couples TRBV27 to TRBJ2-7, with D perhaps matching TRBD1 (6 bases). Trimming took off 4 bases at V and 3 bases at J, with 10 bases between the two ends. Germline V gives CDR1 MNHEY, CDR2 SMNVEV (reference sequence). CDR3 size: 13 residues. CDR3: CASSYIQGYEQYF. The CDR3 DNA reads as TGTGCCAGCAGTTATATACAGGGCTACGAGCAGTACTTC.

The gene calls are TRBV5-1 and TRBJ2-1; 8 nucleotides agree with TRBD2. CDR1 and CDR2 (germline): SGHRS, YFSETQ. This CDR3 is 16 amino acids long. J was trimmed by 3 bases and V by 0 bases; bases with no gene match: 5. This CDR3 reads CASSLELAELYNEQFF. The DNA for the CDR3 is TGCGCCAGCAGCTTGGAACTAGCGGAGCTCTACAATGAGCAGTTCTTC.

This clonotype was detected a few times. The CDR3 loop is CASSATSGSNTGELFF. The CDR3 DNA follows: TGTGCCAGCAGTGCGACTAGCGGGTCGAACACCGGGGAGCTGTTTTTT. The chain combines TRBV12-3 or TRBV12-4 with TRBJ2-2, with 10 bases aligning to TRBD2. The CDR3 loop spans 16 amino acids. The ends lost 5 bases at V and 0 bases at J; junction bases unmatched: 3.

J is TRBJ1-6 and V is TRBV5-1, with TRBD1 as a possible D gene (5 bases). Germline values: CDR1 SGHRS, CDR2 YFSETQ. The length of the CDR3 is 14 residues. The V and J ends lost 4 bases and 7 bases respectively, with 12 bases between them. CDR3 residues: CASSLPGANSPLHF. The CDR3 region has the DNA TGCGCCAGCAGCCTACCCGGGGCGAATTCACCCCTCCACTTT.